This T cell receptor beta chain was captured by sequencing in a study of blood T cell repertoires in COVID-19. Germline V gene lookup returns CDR1 SNHLY and CDR2 FYNNEI. This CDR3 region has 13 residues. Trimming took off 4 bases at V and 4 bases at J, with 10 bases between the two ends. Assay: immunoSEQ multiplex PCR; the TCRdb copy retains only in-frame clones and omits some. The sample shows approximately 480,000 clones, roughly nine tenths of them seen only once. The sequenced material came from peripheral blood. The sequence was collected from a man aged 18 to 35 with COVID-19, enrolled during active disease. The chain links TRBV2 to TRBJ2-5, with D tentatively TRBD2 (6 bases). The CDR3 DNA reads as TGTGCCAGCAGTGCGGGACTGCCAGAGACCCAGTACTTC. This encodes CASSAGLPETQYF.